What follows are 30 T cell receptor beta chains derived from one specimen sequenced in a study of T cell responses to AZD1222 COVID-19 vaccine. Clones were sequenced by immunoSEQ multiplex PCR, and TCRdb holds only the in-frame ones, with some missing. The sample consists of about 110,000 clones, about 82% of them appearing once. This sample comprised peripheral blood, obtained on day 0 of AZD1222 vaccination. These receptors all come from an adult in good health.

V is TRBV4-2 and J is TRBJ2-3, with D perhaps TRBD1 (5 bases). Deletions cut 0 bases from V and 6 bases from J, with 13 bases between. This CDR3 region has 15 residues. CDR1 LGHNA and CDR2 YNFKEQ come from the germline V gene. This CDR3 is CASSQDGATGDTQYF. In DNA, the CDR3 is TGTGCCAGCAGCCAAGATGGGGCCACCGGGGATACGCAGTATTTT.

V is TRBV28 and J is TRBJ1-1; D ambiguous. The CDR3 is 14 amino acids. In germline, CDR1 is MDHEN, CDR2 SYDVKM. Trimming cost V 5 bases and J 1 base, with 11 bases left between them. CDR3 loop: CASSKMMGNTEAFF. The CDR3 region has the DNA TGTGCCAGCAGTAAAATGATGGGGAACACTGAAGCTTTCTTT.

The chain has TRBV3-1 (or the pseudogene TRBV3-2) and TRBJ2-7, with 7 positions matching TRBD1. CDR1 and CDR2 from the germline V gene are LGHDT and YNNKEL (reference sequence). This CDR3 comprises 17 residues. J was trimmed by 10 bases and V by 0 bases; bases with no gene match: 18. Here the CDR3 reads CASSQEGSCPGQTHQYF. The CDR3 nucleotides are TGTGCCAGCAGCCAAGAAGGATCTTGTCCGGGACAGACCCATCAGTACTTC.

The rearrangement uses TRBV30 and TRBJ1-1, with TRBD1 identical over 7 bases. J lost 0 bases, V lost 3 bases, and 10 bases had no gene match. The CDR3 length is 16 residues. CDR1 and CDR2 from the germline V gene are GTSNPN and SVGIG (reference sequence). The CDR3 bases are TGTGCCTGGAGGCCTTCAGCGACAGGGCTGAACACTGAAGCTTTCTTT. This sequence encodes CAWRPSATGLNTEAFF.

This chain connects TRBV5-1 to TRBJ2-7; the match to TRBD2 covers 14 bases. Germline V gene sequence: CDR1 SGHRS, CDR2 YFSETQ. Trimming took 4 bases from V and 3 from J; bases not matched to a gene: 6. The CDR3 consists of 16 residues. The CDR3 DNA reads TGCGCCAGCAGCCCAACCGGGACTAGCGGGGGCTACGAGCAGTACTTC. Translation gives CASSPTGTSGGYEQYF.

The rearrangement uses TRBV5-6 and TRBJ1-6; the D is unclear. There are 14 residues in the CDR3. The ends were cut back, 4 bases at V and 7 bases at J, with 12 bases in the middle. Germline CDR1 reads SGHDT; CDR2 reads YYEEEE. The CDR3 DNA is TGTGCCAGCAGCCCCCGGGGTGGGAATTCACCCCTCCACTTT. Translating gives CASSPRGGNSPLHF.

The rearrangement links TRBV27 to TRBJ1-6; D unresolved. Germline V CDR1 and CDR2: MNHEY, SMNVEV (reference sequence). V lost 6 bases, J lost 10 bases, and 4 bases lay in between. The CDR3 loop spans 10 amino acids. CDR3 sequence (DNA): TGTGCCAGCAGGCAATCACCCCTCCACTTT. It is translated as CASRQSPLHF.

Only one count was recorded for this clone. The gene calls are TRBV9 and TRBJ1-5, with TRBD1 matching over 7 bases. V lost 4 bases, J lost 2 bases, and 3 bases stayed unmatched. The CDR3 has 14 amino acids. Germline V lookup: CDR1 SGDLS, CDR2 YYNGEE. CDR3 nucleotides: TGTGCCAGCAGCCGAACAGGGGGCAATCAGCCCCAGCATTTT. It is translated as CASSRTGGNQPQHF. Filled out from reference TRBV9 and TRBJ1-5, the complete variable domain reads DSGVTQTPKHLITATGQRVTLRCSPRSGDLSVYWYQQSLDQGLQFLIQYYNGEERAKGNILERFSAQQFPDLHSELNLSSLELGDSALYFCASSRTGGNQPQHFGDGTRLSIL.

CDR3 residues: CAWSPPKGVTQYF. CDR3 coding DNA: TGTGCCTGGAGCCCCCCCAAGGGGGTTACGCAGTACTTC. V and J are TRBV30 and TRBJ2-7; tentative D call: TRBD1 (6 bases). Per germline, CDR1 GTSNPN and CDR2 SVGIG (reference sequence). The ends were cut back, 3 bases at V and 9 bases at J, with 18 bases in the middle. The CDR3 extends over 13 amino acids.

Note on this clone: The sample contains more than one DNA sequence encoding this CDR3. J is TRBJ1-2 and V is TRBV4-1; D unclear. This CDR3 is 12 amino acids long. V lost 1 base, J lost 2 bases, and 2 bases lay in between. The V gene's germline CDR1 is MGHRA and CDR2 YSYEKL. This CDR3 reads CASSQANYGYTF. In DNA, the CDR3 is TGCGCCAGCAGCCAAGCCAACTATGGCTACACCTTC.

This chain links TRBV28 with TRBJ1-2, with TRBD1 identical over 7 bases. J gave up 6 bases and V 10 bases, and 14 bases lay outside the gene matches. Germline V gene data show CDR1 as MDHEN and CDR2 as SYDVKM. The CDR3 is 14 residues long. The CDR3 DNA sequence: TGTGCCACCAACCGAGGTTCGGGACAGAATGGCTACACCTTC. Amino acids: CATNRGSGQNGYTF.

This clone came up once. The rearrangement links TRBV18 to TRBJ1-2; TRBD1 is a possible D gene (5 bases). Germline CDR1 KGHSH, CDR2 LQKENI. There are 15 residues in the CDR3. Trimming removed 4 bases at V and 1 base at J, with 13 bases between. The CDR3 bases are TGTGCCAGCTCACAGGTACAGGAGGTTAACTATGGCTACACCTTC. This translates into CASSQVQEVNYGYTF. Combining the CDR3 with reference TRBV18 and TRBJ1-2 gives the whole variable domain NAGVMQNPRHLVRRRGQEARLRCSPMKGHSHVYWYRQLPEEGLKFMVYLQKENIIDESGMPKERFSAEFPKEGPSILRIQQVVRGDSAAYFCASSQVQEVNYGYTFGSGTRLTVV.

This chain links TRBV11-3 with TRBJ2-1, with D tentatively TRBD2 (6 bases). The CDR3 is made up of 14 amino acids. In germline, CDR1 is SGHNT, CDR2 YENEEA. Trimming pared 7 bases from V and 10 bases from J, leaving 20 bases between. The CDR3 sequence is CASTTAGKAGEQFF. The CDR3 DNA reads as TGTGCCAGCACCACCGCGGGGAAAGCCGGCGAGCAGTTCTTC.

The gene calls are TRBV7-9 and TRBJ1-6, with 9 bases aligning to TRBD1. With 5 bases clipped from V and 8 bases from J, the junction kept 4 bases outside the gene matches. The CDR3 spans 14 residues. Looked up from germline, CDR1 is SEHNR and CDR2 is FQNEAQ (reference sequence). The CDR3 DNA follows: TGTGCCAGCAGCCTCCGGGACAGGGATTCACCCCTCCACTTT. Translating gives CASSLRDRDSPLHF.

The chain carries TRBV19 and TRBJ2-5, with 10 bases matching TRBD2. With V trimmed by 5 bases and J by 4 bases, 7 bases remained unmatched. CDR3 length equals 15 residues. Germline V gives CDR1 LNHDA, CDR2 SQIVND (reference sequence). CDR3 bases: TGTGCCAGTAGTCGAGCGGGGGGGCCGTTAGAGACCCAGTACTTC. This translates into CASSRAGGPLETQYF.

The chain is built from TRBV11-2 and TRBJ1-5; 9 bases fit TRBD1. The J segment lost 5 bases and the V segment lost 5 bases, leaving 4 bases of the junction unmatched. This CDR3 comprises 14 residues. Germline V CDR1 and CDR2: SGHAT, FQNNGV. The DNA for the CDR3 is TGTGCCAGCAGCCTGACAGGGGGAGATCAGCCCCAGCATTTT. This sequence encodes CASSLTGGDQPQHF.

The gene calls are TRBV4-2 and TRBJ2-2; D perhaps matches TRBD2 (5 bases). With 5 bases removed from V and 8 bases from J, the gap between germline ends came to 15 bases. The germline V gene has CDR1 LGHNA and CDR2 YNFKEQ. The CDR3 has 14 amino acids. The CDR3 nucleotides are TGTGCCAGCAGCTCACGGACTGGCCGTGGGGAGCTGTTTTTT. Its translation: CASSSRTGRGELFF.

This clone was seen a single time. CDR3 bases: TGTGCCAGCAGTAGACAGGGAAGTAATTCACCCCTCCACTTT. This gives the protein CASSRQGSNSPLHF. The rearrangement uses TRBV7-3 and TRBJ1-6, with 7 bases identical to TRBD1. The ends lost 6 bases at V and 6 bases at J; junction bases unmatched: 5. The length of the CDR3 is 14 residues. Germline loops: CDR1 SGHTA, CDR2 FQGTGA.

The chain couples TRBV19 to TRBJ2-2; D unresolved. Between the trimmed V and J ends, which lost 5 bases and 2 bases, there was a span of 6 bases. The CDR3 runs 13 residues. Germline lookup yields CDR1 LNHDA and CDR2 SQIVND (reference sequence). The CDR3 sequence is CASSPRNTGELFF. CDR3 bases: TGTGCCAGTAGTCCCCGAAACACCGGGGAGCTGTTTTTT.

The rearrangement joins TRBV6-6 to TRBJ2-7, with TRBD1 matching 10 bases. This CDR3 has 16 residues. J was trimmed by 6 bases and V by 0 bases; bases with no gene match: 8. Germline CDR1 and CDR2: MNHNY and SVGAGI (reference sequence). CDR3 in DNA: TGTGCCAGCAGTTACTCGGGGGGACAGGGGAAAGTCGAGCAGTACTTC. This sequence encodes CASSYSGGQGKVEQYF.

The chain links TRBV6-2 or TRBV6-3 to TRBJ1-5; TRBD1 aligns across 10 bases. Germline CDR1 and CDR2: MNHEY and SVGEGT. The CDR3 totals 16 residues. The trim removed 5 bases at V and 3 bases at J, leaving 7 bases unmatched. The CDR3 is CASSNTGTGVNQPQHF. The DNA for the CDR3 is TGTGCCAGCAGTAATACCGGGACAGGGGTCAATCAGCCCCAGCATTTT.

CDR3 in DNA: TGTGCCGCCCGGGACGCCTCCTACAATGAGCAGTTCTTC. Translated: CAARDASYNEQFF. This chain links TRBV25-1 with TRBJ2-1; either TRBD1 or TRBD2 may fit D (5 bases each). Trimming cost V 11 bases and J 0 bases, with 11 bases left between them. The CDR3 is 13 amino acids. Germline V gene lookup returns CDR1 MGHDK and CDR2 SYGVNS.

This clone appeared a single time. This chain connects TRBV10-3 to TRBJ1-6, with TRBD1 matching over 7 bases. CDR1 and CDR2 from the germline V gene are ENHRY and SYGVKD. The CDR3 has 15 residues. V gave up 6 bases and J gave up 0 bases; unmatched junction bases: 2. The CDR3 DNA sequence: TGTGCCATCAGCGGGGACAGCTCCTATAATTCACCCCTCCACTTT. Translated: CAISGDSSYNSPLHF.

The rearrangement joins TRBV6-5 to TRBJ2-5; maybe TRBD2 (5 bases). V was clipped by 0 bases and J by 4 bases, with 15 bases between them. CDR3 length: 16 residues. CDR1 is MNHEY and CDR2 is SVGAGI in the germline V gene. The CDR3 region is CASSYSGYGEGETQYF. The DNA for the CDR3 is TGTGCCAGCAGTTACTCCGGATATGGAGAGGGAGAGACCCAGTACTTC.

The chain couples TRBV11-3 to TRBJ1-1, with D uncertain. Germline V gene sequence: CDR1 SGHNT, CDR2 YENEEA. The CDR3 length is 14 residues. V was pared by 5 bases and J by 1 base, with 11 bases between. The CDR3 DNA reads as TGTGCCAGCAGCCCTAGAGGAGGGAACACTGAAGCTTTCTTT. Its protein is CASSPRGGNTEAFF.

The rearrangement links TRBV24-1 to TRBJ1-1; TRBD1 agrees at 7 bases. The junction had 3 bases not matched to a gene; V was cut back by 3 bases and J by 0 bases. The V gene's germline CDR1 is KGHDR and CDR2 SFDVKD. The CDR3 has 15 residues. The CDR3 nucleotides are TGTGCCACCAGTGATACAGGGGATGTGAACACTGAAGCTTTCTTT. Protein sequence: CATSDTGDVNTEAFF.

The V gene is TRBV3-1 (or the pseudogene TRBV3-2), the J gene TRBJ2-7; no firm D call. The germline CDR1 and CDR2 sequences are LGHDT and YNNKEL (reference sequence). The ends were cut back, 0 bases at V and 2 bases at J, with 14 bases in the middle. This CDR3 is built from 16 residues. CDR3 amino acids: CASSQDPRERTYEQYF. CDR3 coding DNA: TGTGCCAGCAGCCAAGATCCCAGAGAGAGGACCTACGAGCAGTACTTC.

The chain links TRBV6-2 or TRBV6-3 to TRBJ2-3; D remains unclear. CDR3 length equals 12 residues. The V end was cut by 4 bases, the J end by 6 bases, with 8 bases between. The germline V gene encodes CDR1 MNHEY and CDR2 SVGEGT. CDR3: CASSSSVDTQYF. The CDR3 DNA reads as TGTGCCAGCAGTTCCTCGGTGGATACGCAGTATTTT.

The V gene is TRBV3-1 (or the pseudogene TRBV3-2), the J gene TRBJ1-5; tentative D call: TRBD1 (5 bases). Per germline, CDR1 LGHDT and CDR2 YNNKEL (reference sequence). CDR3 size: 13 residues. The germline V and J ends were trimmed by 4 bases and 7 bases, with 11 bases remaining between them. Here the CDR3 DNA reads TGTGCCAGCAGCCCAGAAAGACAGCAGCCCCAGCATTTT. This translates into CASSPERQQPQHF.

The genes are TRBV20-1 and TRBJ1-1; the D is unclear. Germline CDR1 DFQATT, CDR2 SNEGSKA (reference sequence). Trimming removed 1 base from V and 7 bases from J, with 7 bases in between. The CDR3 has 11 residues. In DNA, the CDR3 is TGCAGTGCTAGAGTCGTCAGTGAAGCTTTCTTT. Its translation: CSARVVSEAFF.